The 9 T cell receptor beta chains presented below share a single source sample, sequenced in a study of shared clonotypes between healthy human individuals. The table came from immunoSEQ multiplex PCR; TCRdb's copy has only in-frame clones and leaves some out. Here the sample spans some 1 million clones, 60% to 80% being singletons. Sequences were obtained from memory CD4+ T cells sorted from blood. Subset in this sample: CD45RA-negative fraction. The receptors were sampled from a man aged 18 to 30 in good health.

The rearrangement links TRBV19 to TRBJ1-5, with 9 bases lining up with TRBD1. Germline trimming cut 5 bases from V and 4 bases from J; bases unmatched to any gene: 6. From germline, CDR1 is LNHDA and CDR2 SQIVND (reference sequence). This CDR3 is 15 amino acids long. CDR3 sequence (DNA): TGTGCCAGTAGTCCGGGGACAGGGTTTAATCAGCCCCAGCATTTT. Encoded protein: CASSPGTGFNQPQHF.

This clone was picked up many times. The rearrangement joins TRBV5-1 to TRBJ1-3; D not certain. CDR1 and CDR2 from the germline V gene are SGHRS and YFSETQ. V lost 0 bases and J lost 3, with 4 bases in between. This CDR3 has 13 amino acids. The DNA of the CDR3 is TGCGCCAGCAGCTTGGACAGTGGAAACACCATATATTTT. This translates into CASSLDSGNTIYF.

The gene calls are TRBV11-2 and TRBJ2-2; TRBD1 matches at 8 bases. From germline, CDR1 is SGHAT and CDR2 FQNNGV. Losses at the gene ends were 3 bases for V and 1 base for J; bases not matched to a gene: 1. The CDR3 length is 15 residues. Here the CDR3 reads CASSLGTGNTGELFF. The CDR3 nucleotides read TGTGCCAGCAGCTTGGGGACAGGGAACACCGGGGAGCTGTTTTTT.

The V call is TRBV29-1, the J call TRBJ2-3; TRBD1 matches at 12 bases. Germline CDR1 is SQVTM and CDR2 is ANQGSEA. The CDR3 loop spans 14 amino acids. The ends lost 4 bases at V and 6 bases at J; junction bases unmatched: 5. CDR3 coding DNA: TGCAGCGTTGGTGGGACAGGGGGCGGTGATACGCAGTATTTT. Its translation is CSVGGTGGGDTQYF.

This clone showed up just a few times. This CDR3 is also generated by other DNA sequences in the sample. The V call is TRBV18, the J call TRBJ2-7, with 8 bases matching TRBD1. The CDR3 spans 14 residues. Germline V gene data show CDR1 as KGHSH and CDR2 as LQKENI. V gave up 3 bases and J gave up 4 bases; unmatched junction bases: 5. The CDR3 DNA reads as TGTGCCAGCTCACCGACAGGGGTCCCTTACGAGCAGTACTTC. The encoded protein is CASSPTGVPYEQYF.

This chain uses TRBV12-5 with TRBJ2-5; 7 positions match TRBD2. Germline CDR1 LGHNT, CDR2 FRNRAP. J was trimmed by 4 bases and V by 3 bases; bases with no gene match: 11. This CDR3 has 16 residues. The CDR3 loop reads CASGFRLAEGGETQYF. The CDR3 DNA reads TGTGCTAGTGGTTTTCGGCTAGCGGAGGGAGGAGAGACCCAGTACTTC. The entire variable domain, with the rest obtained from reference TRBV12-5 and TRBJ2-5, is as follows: DARVTQTPRHKVTEMGQEVTMRCQPILGHNTVFWYRQTMMQGLELLAYFRNRAPLDDSGMPKDRFSAEMPDATLATLKIQPSEPRDSAVYFCASGFRLAEGGETQYFGPGTRLLVL.

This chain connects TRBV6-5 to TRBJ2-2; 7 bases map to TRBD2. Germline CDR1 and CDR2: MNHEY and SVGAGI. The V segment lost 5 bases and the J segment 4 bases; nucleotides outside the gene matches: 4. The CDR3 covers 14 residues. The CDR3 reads CASSRPGGTGELFF. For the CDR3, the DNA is TGTGCCAGCAGTCGACCGGGGGGCACCGGGGAGCTGTTTTTT.

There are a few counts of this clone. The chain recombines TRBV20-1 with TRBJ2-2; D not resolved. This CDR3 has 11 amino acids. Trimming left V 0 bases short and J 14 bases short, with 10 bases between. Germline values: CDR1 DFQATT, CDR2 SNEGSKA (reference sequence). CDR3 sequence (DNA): TGCAGTGCTAGAGATCGGGCGAGCCTGTTTTTT. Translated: CSARDRASLFF.

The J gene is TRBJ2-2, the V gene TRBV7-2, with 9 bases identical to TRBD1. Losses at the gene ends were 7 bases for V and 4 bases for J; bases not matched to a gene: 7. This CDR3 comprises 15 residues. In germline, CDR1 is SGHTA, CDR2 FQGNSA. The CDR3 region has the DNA TGTGCCAGCACCCAACAGGGGGCTGGCACCGGGGAGCTGTTTTTT. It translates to CASTQQGAGTGELFF.